This T cell receptor (beta chain) is from a study of glioma-infiltrating T cells after dendritic cell vaccination. This CDR3 has 14 amino acids. CDR1 and CDR2 from the germline V gene are SGHRS and YFSETQ. Some clones are missing from TCRdb's copy, which holds only in-frame ones; the method was immunoSEQ multiplex PCR. The sample gives about 82,000 clones, roughly 80% of which show up once; less than 8% is in the top ten. The time point is: after dendritic cell vaccination, including at tumor progression/relapse. This material consisted of blood, taken after dendritic cell vaccination. This rearrangement joins TRBV5-1 to TRBJ2-5; a possible D gene is TRBD2 (6 bases). The end of the DNA is better explained by TRBJ2-7, so the J call may be wrong. This TCR came from a human donor with glioblastoma. The CDR3 spells CASSFGTGSYEQYF. CDR3 coding DNA: TGCGCCAGCAGCTTCGGGACTGGCTCCTACGAGCAGTACTTC.